One and the same sample provided the 30 T cell receptor beta chains below, sequenced in a study of neoadjuvant anti-PD-1 for oral cavity cancer. Assay used: immunoSEQ multiplex PCR; TCRdb lists only in-frame clones, some missing. The table lists fewer than 15,000 clones, 65% to 75% of them singletons. The specimen comprised PBMCs, sampled before nivolumab (anti-PD-1) treatment. Source of these receptors: a person aged 40 to 85 with oral cavity squamous cell carcinoma.

The rearrangement joins TRBV7-9 to TRBJ1-2; D is unclear. Germline V lookup: CDR1 SEHNR, CDR2 FQNEAQ (reference sequence). The CDR3 covers 11 residues. V gave up 4 bases and J gave up 6 bases, with 6 bases separating them. The CDR3 sequence is CASSSLDGYTF. CDR3 bases: TGTGCCAGCAGCTCCCTGGATGGCTACACCTTC.

Notes on this clone: The junction does not match germline at one end; this may be a read error. The V gene is TRBV20-1, the J gene TRBJ1-1; D might be TRBD1 (5 bases). The CDR3 is 10 residues long. Germline CDR1 is DFQATT and CDR2 is SNEGSKA (reference sequence). CDR3 loop: CSARVPWDFF. The DNA for the CDR3 is TGCAGTGCTAGAGTTCCCTGGGACTTTTTT.

The rearrangement uses TRBV10-2 and TRBJ1-5; D gene uncertain. Looked up from germline, CDR1 is WSHSY and CDR2 is SAAADI. Trimming removed 0 bases from V and 0 bases from J, with 3 bases in between. This CDR3 has 14 residues. The chain's CDR3 is CASSESSSNQPQHF. The CDR3 bases are TGCGCCAGCAGTGAGTCGTCTAGCAATCAGCCCCAGCATTTT.

The chain carries TRBV14 and TRBJ1-1; 11 bases match TRBD1. V shed 3 bases, J shed 1 base, and the junction held 7 bases outside the gene matches. This CDR3 spans 17 amino acids. Germline V gene lookup returns CDR1 SGHDN and CDR2 FVKESK. DNA of the CDR3: TGTGCCAGCAGCCAGACGGGGACAGGGGGGAGGAACACTGAAGCTTTCTTT. Translated, it gives CASSQTGTGGRNTEAFF.

The V call is TRBV13, the J call TRBJ2-6; a weak D match, TRBD1 (6 bases). The germline gives CDR1 PRHDT, CDR2 FYEKMQ (reference sequence). CDR3 length equals 15 residues. The V end lost 5 bases, the J end lost 1 base, and 9 bases lay between the germline ends. The CDR3 DNA sequence: TGTGCCAGCAGCCCCGGGACATCTGGGGCCAACGTCCTGACTTTC. This translates into CASSPGTSGANVLTF. The full variable domain, rest sourced from reference TRBV13 and TRBJ2-6, is AAGVIQSPRHLIKEKRETATLKCYPIPRHDTVYWYQQGPGQDPQFLISFYEKMQSDKGSIPDRFSAQQFSDYHSELNMSSLELGDSALYFCASSPGTSGANVLTFGAGSRLTVL.

V usage is TRBV30 and J usage is TRBJ2-5; D is perhaps TRBD1 (6 bases). The germline V gene encodes CDR1 GTSNPN and CDR2 SVGIG (reference sequence). The CDR3 sequence is 14 residues long. Trimming removed 3 bases at V and 5 bases at J, with 16 bases between. The CDR3: CAWSQKGVWETQYF. CDR3 bases: TGTGCCTGGAGCCAAAAGGGGGTCTGGGAGACCCAGTACTTC.

This sequence joins TRBV12-5 and TRBJ2-2, with TRBD2 matching over 11 bases. The CDR3 length is 18 residues. V lost 0 bases, J lost 2 bases, and 5 bases stayed unmatched. The V gene's germline CDR1 is LGHNT and CDR2 FRNRAP. This CDR3 reads CASGLVLAGGTNTGELFF. DNA of the CDR3: TGTGCTAGTGGTTTGGTCCTAGCGGGGGGAACCAACACCGGGGAGCTGTTTTTT.

J is TRBJ2-5 and V is TRBV5-6; 9 bases fit TRBD2. Looked up from germline, CDR1 is SGHDT and CDR2 is YYEEEE. This CDR3 spans 16 amino acids. V dropped 0 bases and J dropped 5; count of bases not matched to a gene: 8. The CDR3 DNA reads TGTGCCAGCAGCTTGGCATTAGCGGGGGCCAGGGAGACCCAGTACTTC. It specifies CASSLALAGARETQYF.

V gene TRBV7-2 combines with J gene TRBJ2-1, with 12 bases aligning to TRBD2. V lost 5 bases and J lost 15; bases outside the gene matches: 11. The V gene's germline CDR1 is SGHTA and CDR2 FQGNSA. The CDR3 contains 14 residues. DNA of the CDR3: TGTGCCAGCAGCCCAACTCTAGCGGGGGGGCTACGGTTCTTC. Its translation is CASSPTLAGGLRFF.

The chain employs TRBV5-4 and TRBJ2-7, with 8 positions matching TRBD1. The CDR3 is 11 residues long. Germline V CDR1 and CDR2: SGHNT, YYREEE (reference sequence). With 3 bases clipped from V and 8 bases from J, the junction kept 1 base outside the gene matches. CDR3 sequence: CASSWTGKQYF. CDR3 DNA: TGTGCCAGCAGCTGGACAGGGAAGCAGTACTTC.

The V and J genes are TRBV7-3 and TRBJ2-1, with a weak D call TRBD2 (5 bases). The V gene's germline CDR1 is SGHTA and CDR2 FQGTGA. This CDR3 spans 13 amino acids. V was trimmed by 3 bases and J by 3 bases, leaving 6 bases between them. For the CDR3, the DNA is TGTGCCAGCAGCTTTACTAGCTACAATGAGCAGTTCTTC. Protein product: CASSFTSYNEQFF.

The chain recombines TRBV27 with TRBJ2-7; no reliable D call. The CDR3 extends over 13 amino acids. The V end was cut by 3 bases, the J end by 1 base, with 7 bases between. Germline-derived CDR1 and CDR2 are MNHEY and SMNVEV (reference sequence). CDR3 in amino acids: CASSFSSSYEQYF. The CDR3 nucleotides read TGTGCCAGCAGTTTCAGTAGTTCCTACGAGCAGTACTTC.

The count of this clone is one. The chain combines TRBV5-6 with TRBJ2-1, with TRBD1 matching over 9 bases. V dropped 4 bases and J dropped 8; count of bases not matched to a gene: 10. The germline V gene has CDR1 SGHDT and CDR2 YYEEEE. The CDR3 is 15 amino acids. CDR3 loop: CASSRGQGWWYEQFF. The CDR3 coding sequence is TGTGCCAGCAGCCGGGGACAGGGTTGGTGGTATGAGCAGTTCTTC.

V is TRBV28 and J is TRBJ2-1; TRBD1 might be the D (5 bases). This CDR3 is built from 15 residues. Germline values: CDR1 MDHEN, CDR2 SYDVKM. Deletions cut 5 bases from V and 7 bases from J, with 18 bases between. CDR3: CASSGAAVQANEQFF. In DNA form, the CDR3 reads TGTGCCAGCAGTGGCGCGGCAGTACAGGCGAATGAGCAGTTCTTC.

This sequence joins TRBV6-1 and TRBJ2-7; 7 bases agree with TRBD2. This CDR3 comprises 14 residues. Germline CDR1 reads MNHNS; CDR2 reads SASEGT. V lost 5 bases, J lost 2 bases, and 6 bases stayed unmatched. In nucleotides, the CDR3 is TGTGCCAGCAGTTTAGGGCTAGCGGCCTACGAGCAGTACTTC. It encodes CASSLGLAAYEQYF.

This chain uses TRBV25-1 with TRBJ2-2; 10 bases are a match to TRBD1. The V and J ends lost 1 base and 6 bases, in that order; junction bases with no gene match: 2. Germline lookup yields CDR1 MGHDK and CDR2 SYGVNS. This CDR3 region has 15 residues. CDR3 DNA: TGTGCCAGCAGTGAATCCGGGACAGGGGCCGGGGAGCTGTTTTTT. It codes for CASSESGTGAGELFF.

The V gene is TRBV18, the J gene TRBJ2-5; D not certain. The CDR3 sequence is 11 residues long. Germline V gene data show CDR1 as KGHSH and CDR2 as LQKENI. V lost 6 bases, J lost 4 bases, and 6 bases lay in between. The CDR3 sequence is CASSSRETQYF. For the CDR3, the DNA is TGTGCCAGCTCTTCTAGAGAGACCCAGTACTTC.

The chain recombines TRBV6-1 with TRBJ1-3; 8 bases are a match to TRBD1. There are 17 residues in the CDR3. The germline V gene has CDR1 MNHNS and CDR2 SASEGT. V lost 2 bases, J lost 4 bases, and 10 bases stayed unmatched. DNA of the CDR3: TGTGCCAGCAGTGAAACTCTCAGGACAGGGTTGGGAAACACCATATATTTT. Translated: CASSETLRTGLGNTIYF.

The J gene is TRBJ2-5, the V gene TRBV12-5; D uncertain. This CDR3 is built from 14 residues. Trimming took 2 bases from V and 4 from J, leaving 11 bases between them. Per the germline V gene, CDR1 is LGHNT and CDR2 is FRNRAP. CDR3 loop: CASGLSWNPETQYF. The CDR3 coding sequence is TGTGCTAGTGGTTTGTCGTGGAACCCAGAGACCCAGTACTTC.

The rearrangement links TRBV10-1 to TRBJ2-7; D remains ambiguous. This CDR3 is built from 14 residues. Trimming took 1 base from V and 1 from J, leaving 8 bases between them. From germline, CDR1 is WNHNN and CDR2 SYGVQD (reference sequence). CDR3 bases: TGCGCCAGCAGTGAGTATTTGTCTTCCTACGAGCAGTACTTC. This gives the protein CASSEYLSSYEQYF.

CDR3 residues: CASSQPRGGEQFF. CDR3 nucleotide sequence: TGCGCCAGCAGCCAACCAAGGGGGGGGGAGCAGTTCTTC. The chain combines TRBV4-1 with TRBJ2-1; D is perhaps TRBD2 (7 bases). CDR3 length equals 13 residues. Germline CDR1 is MGHRA and CDR2 is YSYEKL. With 2 bases removed from V and 10 bases from J, the gap between germline ends came to 12 bases.

The chain is built from TRBV6-1 and TRBJ1-2; TRBD1 aligns across 9 bases. V dropped 10 bases and J dropped 8; count of bases not matched to a gene: 8. Looked up from germline, CDR1 is MNHNS and CDR2 is SASEGT. The CDR3 covers 12 residues. This CDR3 is CATRRTGEGYTF. The CDR3 DNA is TGTGCCACACGACGGACAGGGGAAGGCTACACCTTC.

J is TRBJ2-1 and V is TRBV5-4; D ambiguous. The CDR3 is made up of 17 amino acids. Deletions cut 0 bases from V and 0 bases from J, with 13 bases between. From germline, CDR1 is SGHNT and CDR2 YYREEE (reference sequence). The CDR3 DNA is TGTGCCAGCAGCTTGGGGTTGATCGTTAGCTCCTACAATGAGCAGTTCTTC. As protein: CASSLGLIVSSYNEQFF.

A single count supports this clone. The rearrangement uses TRBV10-2 and TRBJ1-2; D is uncertain. CDR1 is WSHSY and CDR2 is SAAADI in the germline V gene. Between the trimmed V and J ends, which lost 0 bases and 4 bases, there was a span of 6 bases. This CDR3 contains 13 residues. The CDR3 loop reads CASSESLAYGYTF. The DNA of the CDR3 is TGCGCCAGCAGTGAGTCGTTAGCCTATGGCTACACCTTC.

The chain is built from TRBV10-2 and TRBJ2-1, with 7 bases that match TRBD2. The CDR3 runs 16 residues. Trimming took 1 base from V and 2 from J; bases not matched to a gene: 5. Germline V gives CDR1 WSHSY, CDR2 SAAADI. CDR3 region: CASSEWSSGPYNEQFF. The CDR3 nucleotides are TGCGCCAGCAGTGAGTGGTCTAGCGGACCCTACAATGAGCAGTTCTTC.

CDR3 sequence reads: CASSSYGDRGNTEAFF. Here the CDR3 DNA reads TGTGCCAGCAGTAGTTATGGGGACAGGGGGAACACTGAAGCTTTCTTT. The chain combines TRBV28 with TRBJ1-1; TRBD1 matches 10 bases. Germline V gene lookup returns CDR1 MDHEN and CDR2 SYDVKM. The CDR3 length is 16 residues. J lost 1 base, V lost 5 bases, and 7 bases had no gene match.

The chain carries TRBV5-1 and TRBJ1-2; 10 bases map to TRBD1. The V gene end was trimmed by 0 bases and the J gene end by 8 bases; junction bases not matched to a gene: 7. The CDR3 is made up of 15 amino acids. Germline V gives CDR1 SGHRS, CDR2 YFSETQ. CDR3 in amino acids: CASSLDIGTGVGYTF. The DNA for the CDR3 is TGCGCCAGCAGCTTGGACATTGGGACAGGGGTGGGCTACACCTTC.

The J gene is TRBJ2-1, the V gene TRBV7-3; the D gene is possibly TRBD2 (5 bases). CDR3 length: 13 residues. The germline V gene has CDR1 SGHTA and CDR2 FQGTGA. V was clipped by 6 bases and J by 2 bases, with 8 bases between them. The CDR3 coding sequence is TGTGCCAGCAGTACTAGTCCCTACAATGAGCAGTTCTTC. Encoded protein: CASSTSPYNEQFF.

This clone was detected only a few times. The chain links TRBV12-5 to TRBJ1-1, with a possible D match to TRBD1 (5 bases). The V end lost 3 bases, the J end lost 5 bases, and 16 bases lay between the germline ends. This CDR3 region has 15 residues. Per germline, CDR1 LGHNT and CDR2 FRNRAP. CDR3 nucleotides: TGTGCTAGTGGTTTCAGTATGGGGGGGAGAACTGAAGCTTTCTTT. Its protein is CASGFSMGGRTEAFF.

This clone was found a few times. The genes are TRBV5-1 and TRBJ2-2, with 9 bases identical to TRBD1. This CDR3 has 15 amino acids. Germline CDR1 is SGHRS and CDR2 is YFSETQ. V gave up 4 bases and J gave up 5 bases; unmatched junction bases: 6. The CDR3 DNA reads as TGCGCCAGCAGCCCAAGACAGGGGGTGACCGGGGAGCTGTTTTTT. Encoded protein: CASSPRQGVTGELFF.